The entry that follows covers one T cell receptor (beta chain) sequence. Germline-derived CDR1 and CDR2 are SGHNT and YYREEE (reference sequence). V lost 5 bases and J 2 bases, leaving 9 bases between the germline ends. This CDR3 has 13 residues. This sample is part of a study of blood T cell repertoires in COVID-19. Study processing details: Counts of nucleated cells, estimated from reference gene primer amplification, were obtained. The protocol was immunoSEQ multiplex PCR, while the TCRdb copy is restricted to in-frame clones and leaves out a portion. That table is the source of V, J and clone size, and D and trimming were worked out from the DNA. The sample shows 180,000 or so clones, 60% to 80% of them seen only once. Cohort allocation depended upon clinical history that participants reported. No more than 2 weeks before study entry, exposed participants had met a case of COVID-19.

The chain carries TRBV5-4 and TRBJ2-3, with D perhaps TRBD2 (6 bases). Sample: PBMCs or T cells enriched from blood (not recorded which). The TCR comes from a man between 60 and 75 years old who had been exposed to COVID-19. The CDR3 loop is CASSRDFTDTQYF. The DNA for the CDR3 is TGTGCCAGCAGTCGGGACTTCACAGATACGCAGTATTTT.